The source of this TCR beta chain is a study of molecular identifiers for immune sequencing clone quantification. Study-wide findings and caveats: Should identical TCR molecules share a barcode, the sizes of highly expanded clones could be underestimated. Detection of one spiked Jurkat cell's TCR RNA reportedly worked in one million naive cells.

Based on a CD8+CD4-CCR7+CD45RA+ profile, naive CD8 T cells were sorted. For bulk TCR libraries, previously described methods and listed TCR primers were used. TCRdb reprocessed the PCR reads with MiXCR, giving one entry per CDR3 protein. The sample holds 460,000 or so distinct CDR3 sequences; about 25% are singletons and the top ten take roughly 0.79%. This clonotype occurred a few times. Its cognate antigen is unknown. The receptor was isolated from a human donor in good health. Some libraries in this study had Jurkat cell RNA spiked in. What was sequenced was naive CD8+ T cells from blood, with Jurkat cell RNA spiked in. Subset here: FACS-sorted CD8+CD4-CCR7+CD45RA+ naive T cells.

The DNA for the CDR3 is TGTGCCAGCAGCTCGGCCGCCGGGGAGCTGTTTTTT. It specifies CASSSAAGELFF. The chain couples TRBV7-8 to TRBJ2-2; no definite D call. The CDR3 has 12 amino acids. Germline CDR1 and CDR2: SGHVS and FQNEAQ. V lost 4 bases to trimming and J lost 6 bases, with 6 bases between them.